Sequencing of this T cell receptor beta chain was carried out in a study of blood T cell repertoires in COVID-19. On the study more broadly: Sites in the United States, Italy and Spain provided acute and convalescent COVID-19 samples. PBMCs, B-cell-depleted T cells, or T cells were the source of the cDNA or gDNA that made up the material.

V was pared by 1 base and J by 7 bases, with 6 bases of the junction left unmatched. This CDR3 contains 15 residues. Per the germline V gene, CDR1 is LGHDT and CDR2 is YNNKEL (reference sequence). Per the study methods: Estimation of nucleated cell counts relied on the amplification of reference gene primers. Libraries were prepared by immunoSEQ multiplex PCR; TCRdb keeps only in-frame clonotypes and omits some of them. The V and J calls and the clone size are those of that table, but D and trimming were determined from the DNA. The sample shows over 150,000 clones, approximately 88% of them seen only once.

The genes are TRBV3-1 (or the pseudogene TRBV3-2) and TRBJ2-5, with TRBD2 matching over 10 bases. Material for sequencing was peripheral blood. The TCR was taken from a woman aged 55-70 years who had recovered from COVID-19. CDR3 sequence reads: CASSQVIQRGGTQYF. In DNA, the CDR3 is TGTGCCAGCAGCCAAGTAATTCAGCGGGGGGGGACCCAGTACTTC.